One sample yielded the 3 T cell receptor beta chains listed below, sequenced in a study of blood T cell repertoires in COVID-19. TCRdb's copy holds only in-frame clones and misses some; the assay was immunoSEQ multiplex PCR. This table has over 60,000 clones, 82% appearing once. Material for sequencing was peripheral blood. Every receptor here comes from a human donor in a cohort sampled during active COVID-19.

This rearrangement joins TRBV4-1 to TRBJ2-7, with D unclear. Germline assignment: CDR1 MGHRA and CDR2 YSYEKL. The CDR3 consists of 13 residues. V lost 0 bases, J lost 4 bases, and 7 bases lay in between. The CDR3 DNA is TGCGCCAGCAGCCAAGATTACTTGTACGAGCAGTACTTC. Translating gives CASSQDYLYEQYF.

The rearrangement joins TRBV5-4 to TRBJ1-2; the D gene is possibly TRBD1 (5 bases). The germline V gene has CDR1 SGHNT and CDR2 YYREEE (reference sequence). This CDR3 contains 18 residues. V lost 4 bases, J lost 1 base, and 23 bases lay in between. CDR3 sequence: CASSPGEPTAVFNYGYTF. In nucleotides, the CDR3 is TGTGCCAGCAGCCCGGGGGAGCCAACGGCAGTGTTTAACTATGGCTACACCTTC.

This rearrangement joins TRBV5-1 to TRBJ2-2; D might be TRBD1 (6 bases). V lost 6 bases and J 1 base, leaving 10 bases between the germline ends. Per the germline V gene, CDR1 is SGHRS and CDR2 is YFSETQ. The CDR3 sequence is 14 residues long. This chain's CDR3 is CASNDRMNTGELFF. DNA for the CDR3: TGCGCCAGCAATGACAGGATGAACACCGGGGAGCTGTTTTTT.